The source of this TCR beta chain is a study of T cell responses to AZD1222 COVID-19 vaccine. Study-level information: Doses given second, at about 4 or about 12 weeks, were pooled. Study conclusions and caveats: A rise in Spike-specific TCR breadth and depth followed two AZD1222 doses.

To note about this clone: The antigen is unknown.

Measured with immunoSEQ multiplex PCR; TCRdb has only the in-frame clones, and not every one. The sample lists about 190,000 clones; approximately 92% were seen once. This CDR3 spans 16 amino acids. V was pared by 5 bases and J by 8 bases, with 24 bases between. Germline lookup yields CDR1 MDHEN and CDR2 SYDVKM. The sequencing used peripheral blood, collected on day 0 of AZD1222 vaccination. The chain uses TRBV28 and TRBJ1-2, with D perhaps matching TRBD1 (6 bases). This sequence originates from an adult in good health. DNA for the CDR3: TGTGCCAGCAGTAACCCTCGGGGGGCTAATTCTATGGGCTACACCTTC. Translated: CASSNPRGANSMGYTF.